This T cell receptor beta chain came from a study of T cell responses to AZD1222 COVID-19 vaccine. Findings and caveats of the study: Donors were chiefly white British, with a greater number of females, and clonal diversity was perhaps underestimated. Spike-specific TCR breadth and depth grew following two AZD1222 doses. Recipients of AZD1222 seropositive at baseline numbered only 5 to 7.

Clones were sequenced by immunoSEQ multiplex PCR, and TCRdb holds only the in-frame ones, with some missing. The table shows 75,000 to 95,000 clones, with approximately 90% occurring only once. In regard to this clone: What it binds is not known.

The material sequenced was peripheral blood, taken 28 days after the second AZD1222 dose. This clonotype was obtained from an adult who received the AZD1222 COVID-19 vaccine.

CDR3 amino acids: CASSLEGDPYEQYF. The CDR3 bases are TGTGCCAGCAGCTTAGAAGGGGACCCTTACGAGCAGTACTTC. The rearrangement links TRBV11-2 to TRBJ2-7; D tentatively fits TRBD1 or TRBD2 (5 bases each). Germline-derived CDR1 and CDR2 are SGHAT and FQNNGV. The CDR3 length is 14 residues. V shed 0 bases and J shed 4 bases, with 10 bases lying between them.